These 24 T cell receptor beta chains were all obtained from the same sample, sequenced in a study of T cells in Graves' hyperthyroidism and ophthalmopathy. Amplification of TCR beta CDR3 regions was performed using RNA transcripts as template. The HTBI primer set served for first-round RT-PCR of the TCR CDR3. From the multiplex PCR reads, TCRdb called clonotypes with MiXCR, one entry per CDR3 protein. The data show 550,000 to 850,000 distinct CDR3 sequences, with around 20% seen just once and 16% held by the top ten. The sequenced sample was blood. These receptors all stem from a woman between 50 and 59 years old with Graves' hyperthyroidism that later progressed to Graves' ophthalmopathy.

This clonotype was recorded at least ten times. CDR3 nucleotides: TGTGCCTGGAGTGTACTCTCTTATTTTGAAGCTTTCTTT. It specifies CAWSVLSYFEAFF. This chain joins TRBV30 and TRBJ1-1; no firm D call. V lost 0 bases and J 7 bases, leaving 12 bases between the germline ends. CDR1 GTSNPN and CDR2 SVGIG come from the germline V gene (reference sequence). The CDR3 loop spans 13 amino acids.

As for this clonotype: A much larger clone is a single base away; this may be a read error. V gene TRBV6-2 or TRBV6-3 combines with J gene TRBJ1-6; no reliable D call. CDR1 is MNHEY and CDR2 is SVGEGT in the germline V gene. The CDR3 runs 13 residues. The CDR3 DNA is TGTGCCGGCAGTTACTCTTTAGGACCACCCCTCCACTTT. Its protein is CAGSYSLGPPLHF.

The chain has TRBV30 and TRBJ1-1; D is perhaps TRBD1 (5 bases). The CDR3 length is 16 residues. Trimming took off 2 bases at V and 5 bases at J, with 21 bases between the two ends. Germline assignment: CDR1 GTSNPN and CDR2 SVGIG (reference sequence). The CDR3 sequence is CAWSLKQVGFRTEAFF. CDR3 sequence (DNA): TGTGCCTGGAGTTTAAAACAGGTGGGGTTTAGGACTGAAGCTTTCTTT.

This clonotype appeared a few times. This chain connects TRBV18 to TRBJ2-7, with D perhaps TRBD1 (5 bases). Per the germline V gene, CDR1 is KGHSH and CDR2 is LQKENI. The CDR3 has 14 amino acids. Between the trimmed V and J ends, which lost 2 bases and 3 bases, there was a span of 11 bases. The CDR3 DNA reads as TGTGCCAGCTCACCAGAGGACAACCTCTACGAGCAGTACTTC. Its translation: CASSPEDNLYEQYF.

This clonotype was found a few times. The chain uses TRBV5-1 and TRBJ1-5; D may be TRBD1 (6 bases). Trimming removed 1 base from V and 3 bases from J, with 11 bases in between. Germline V gives CDR1 SGHRS, CDR2 YFSETQ. There are 15 residues in the CDR3. The DNA of the CDR3 is TGCGCCAGCAGCTTGCTGGGGGCGAACAATCAGCCCCAGCATTTT. Amino acids: CASSLLGANNQPQHF.

In this sample, this clonotype turned up many times. The V call is TRBV2, the J call TRBJ2-7, with D possibly TRBD1 on 6 matching bases. Per the germline V gene, CDR1 is SNHLY and CDR2 is FYNNEI. CDR3 length equals 14 residues. Trimming cost V 8 bases and J 3 bases, with 17 bases left between them. CDR3 bases: TGTGCCAGCGGGCCTTCGACAGGAATCTACGAGCAGTACTTC. Protein product: CASGPSTGIYEQYF.

This clonotype came up a few times. The rearrangement uses TRBV9 and TRBJ2-7; TRBD1 aligns across 7 bases. This CDR3 comprises 15 residues. Unmatched junction bases numbered 6, after V lost 0 bases and J lost 3 bases. Germline V gene lookup returns CDR1 SGDLS and CDR2 YYNGEE. The chain's CDR3 is CASSVGGTAYYEQYF. CDR3 nucleotides: TGTGCCAGCAGCGTAGGAGGGACAGCCTACTACGAGCAGTACTTC.

This chain joins TRBV2 and TRBJ2-5, with 9 nucleotides matching TRBD1. The J segment lost 1 base and the V segment lost 4 bases, leaving 4 bases of the junction unmatched. This CDR3 contains 15 residues. Germline V lookup: CDR1 SNHLY, CDR2 FYNNEI. The CDR3: CASSVGTGFQETQYF. For the CDR3, the DNA is TGTGCCAGCAGTGTCGGGACAGGGTTCCAAGAGACCCAGTACTTC.

This clonotype showed up just a few times. This chain links TRBV2 with TRBJ1-3; the match to TRBD1 covers 7 bases. The CDR3 runs to 16 residues. Germline CDR1 is SNHLY and CDR2 is FYNNEI. With V trimmed by 7 bases and J by 0 bases, 9 bases remained unmatched. The DNA of the CDR3 is TGTGCCAGCAAGGGAATACAGGGGAGCTCTGGAAACACCATATATTTT. Amino acids: CASKGIQGSSGNTIYF.

This clonotype was seen many times. The chain is built from TRBV18 and TRBJ1-5; D not resolved. Trimming pared 6 bases from V and 5 bases from J, leaving 11 bases between. CDR1 is KGHSH and CDR2 is LQKENI in the germline V gene. This CDR3 is built from 13 residues. CDR3 nucleotides: TGTGCCAGCTCTCGGACGGCTGATCAGCCCCAGCATTTT. Translation: CASSRTADQPQHF.

This clonotype was seen repeatedly, ten times or more. The chain has TRBV12-3 or TRBV12-4 and TRBJ2-7; D not resolved. The CDR3 runs 13 residues. V was shortened by 2 bases and J by 2 bases, with 7 bases between the two germline ends. As DNA, the CDR3 is TGTGCCAGCAGTTTAAACAGACCCTACGAGCAGTACTTC. Protein sequence: CASSLNRPYEQYF.

The chain employs TRBV5-5 and TRBJ1-5; D not certain. The ends were cut back, 4 bases at V and 11 bases at J, with 13 bases in the middle. Germline-derived CDR1 and CDR2 are SGHKS and YYEKEE (reference sequence). The CDR3 is 12 amino acids. CDR3 bases: TGTGCCAGCAGCCTCGACACTCCAACCCAGCATTTT. Protein sequence: CASSLDTPTQHF.

This chain uses TRBV11-2 with TRBJ2-7; 9 nucleotides align to TRBD2. This CDR3 spans 13 amino acids. V trimming: 6 bases; J trimming: 6 bases; junction bases outside the gene matches: 6. Germline V lookup: CDR1 SGHAT, CDR2 FQNNGV. CDR3 loop: CASRRAGGREQYF. CDR3 in DNA: TGTGCCAGCAGAAGAGCGGGGGGACGCGAGCAGTACTTC. Full variable domain (rest looked up from reference TRBV11-2 and TRBJ2-7): EAGVAQSPRYKIIEKRQSVAFWCNPISGHATLYWYQQILGQGPKLLIQFQNNGVVDDSQLPKDRFSAERLKGVDSTLKIQPAKLEDSAVYLCASRRAGGREQYFGPGTRLTVT.

This clonotype was seen many times. The chain carries TRBV7-3 and TRBJ1-1; TRBD1 matches at 10 bases. The germline CDR1 and CDR2 sequences are SGHTA and FQGTGA. V lost 5 bases, J lost 4 bases, and 7 bases stayed unmatched. This CDR3 region has 15 residues. CDR3 DNA sequence: TGTGCCAGCAGCGTGGACAGGGGGATTAGCACTGAAGCTTTCTTT. Its protein is CASSVDRGISTEAFF.

This clonotype has ten or more counts. V usage is TRBV27 and J usage is TRBJ2-7; 7 positions agree with TRBD1. Germline loops: CDR1 MNHEY, CDR2 SMNVEV (reference sequence). Trimming at V came to 5 bases and at J to 9 bases, leaving 4 bases not matched to a gene. This CDR3 is built from 11 residues. CDR3 residues: CASSETGVQYF. The DNA of the CDR3 is TGTGCCAGCAGTGAAACAGGGGTGCAGTACTTC.

This clonotype has only a few counts. The V call is TRBV6-2 or TRBV6-3, the J call TRBJ1-2, with a weak D call TRBD1 (6 bases). CDR3 length equals 14 residues. Between the trimmed V and J ends, which lost 0 bases and 7 bases, there was a span of 12 bases. In germline, CDR1 is MNHEY, CDR2 SVGEGT. The CDR3 spells CASSYSGGRSGYTF. In DNA, the CDR3 is TGTGCCAGCAGTTACTCCGGGGGGCGATCTGGCTACACCTTC.

This clonotype was found a few times. This chain links TRBV20-1 with TRBJ1-2, with D uncertain. Germline CDR1 reads DFQATT; CDR2 reads SNEGSKA (reference sequence). The CDR3 totals 12 residues. Trimming pared 3 bases from V and 5 bases from J, leaving 10 bases between. In DNA form, the CDR3 reads TGCAGTGCTAGTCTACCGGGGTATGGCTACACCTTC. Protein product: CSASLPGYGYTF.

Ten or more counts support this clonotype. V gene TRBV3-1 combines with J gene TRBJ2-4; possibly TRBD1 for D (5 bases). The V end lost 0 bases, the J end lost 9 bases, and 9 bases lay between the germline ends. This CDR3 contains 13 residues. Germline assignment: CDR1 LGHDT and CDR2 YNNKEL (reference sequence). The CDR3 spells CASSQEVGAIQYF. DNA of the CDR3: TGTGCCAGCAGCCAAGAAGTAGGGGCCATTCAGTACTTC. The full variable domain, with the rest looked up from reference TRBV3-1 and TRBJ2-4, is DTAVSQTPKYLVTQMGNDKSIKCEQNLGHDTMYWYKQDSKKFLKIMFSYNNKELIINETVPNRFSPKSPDKAHLNLHINSLELGDSAVYFCASSQEVGAIQYFGAGTRLSVL.

This clonotype occurred many times. The V call is TRBV12-3 or TRBV12-4, the J call TRBJ2-7, with unresolved D. The V gene lost 11 bases and the J gene lost 3 bases, with 14 bases spanning the gap. The CDR3 totals 12 residues. The CDR3 here is CAGVLRSYEQYF. The CDR3 DNA sequence: TGTGCCGGAGTTCTTCGGAGCTACGAGCAGTACTTC.

A few counts support this clonotype. The rearrangement uses TRBV12-3 or TRBV12-4 and TRBJ1-4; D gene ambiguous. This CDR3 has 14 amino acids. V lost 2 bases to trimming and J lost 8 bases, with 12 bases between them. The CDR3 DNA is TGTGCCAGCAGTTTAAAGAGGATGGAAGAAAAACTGTTTTTT. It is translated as CASSLKRMEEKLFF.

This chain joins TRBV7-2 and TRBJ2-7, with D unclear. Trimming stripped 3 bases from V and 2 bases from J, with 8 bases between. Germline loops: CDR1 SGHTA, CDR2 FQGNSA. The CDR3 sequence is 13 residues long. The CDR3 here is CASSFSLTYEQYF. Written as DNA, the CDR3 is TGTGCCAGCAGCTTTTCGCTAACCTACGAGCAGTACTTC.

The chain couples TRBV25-1 to TRBJ1-1; 8 nucleotides align to TRBD1. CDR1 is MGHDK, CDR2 SYGVNS, per germline. The CDR3 is 13 amino acids. With V trimmed by 1 base and J by 11 bases, 6 bases remained unmatched. The CDR3 is CASSEWTGQRAFF. The CDR3 coding sequence is TGTGCCAGCAGTGAATGGACAGGGCAGCGGGCTTTCTTT.

This clonotype was seen at least ten times. The genes are TRBV12-3 or TRBV12-4 and TRBJ1-2; D might be TRBD1 (5 bases). The V end lost 4 bases, the J end lost 4 bases, and 22 bases lay between the germline ends. This CDR3 is built from 17 residues. The CDR3 loop is CASSSEQGRMLGYGYTF. The DNA for the CDR3 is TGTGCCAGCAGTTCAGAGCAGGGAAGAATGCTAGGCTATGGCTACACCTTC.

This clonotype was seen repeatedly, ten times or more. The chain is built from TRBV12-3 or TRBV12-4 and TRBJ2-1, with 11 bases matching TRBD2. The CDR3 has 14 amino acids. V shed 6 bases, J shed 6 bases, and the junction held 4 bases outside the gene matches. This CDR3 reads CASSLAGGSNEQFF. As DNA, the CDR3 is TGTGCCAGCAGCCTAGCGGGGGGTTCCAATGAGCAGTTCTTC.